This TCR beta chain was identified in a study of T-cell reconstitution after alpha-beta-depleted transplantation in children. Unique molecular identifiers were incorporated during preparation of the TCRbeta library. TCRdb redid the calling of the PCR reads with MiXCR, one entry per CDR3 protein. Of more than 250,000 distinct CDR3 sequences in the sample, more than 9% were seen once. Trimming took 5 bases from V and 9 from J; bases not matched to a gene: 13. Germline V gene sequence: CDR1 SEHNR, CDR2 FQNEAQ (reference sequence). This CDR3 has 16 amino acids. The origin of this receptor is a human donor who donated a stem cell graft to a child with SCID. The material was PBMCs from the stem cell graft donor, obtained from the stem cell graft. The V gene is TRBV7-9, the J gene TRBJ1-6, with TRBD1 matching 7 bases. The CDR3 loop is CASSQSTGSKGSPLHF. As DNA, the CDR3 is TGTGCCAGCAGCCAATCGACAGGGTCAAAGGGTTCACCCCTCCACTTT.